This TCR beta chain is from a study of CXCR3-negative and CXCR3-positive naive CD8 T cells. Across the whole study: The libraries together contributed about 130 million TRB reads, each supplying about 1.5 +/- 0.3 million.

Study findings and constraints: Against CXCR3-negative naive cells, CXCR3-positive naive cells showed more hydrophobic TRB CDR3s. Comparison of naive subsets found surface CD5 to be comparable, and TCR strength was inferred on the basis of TRB CDR3 properties. Naive CXCR3-positive and CXCR3-negative cells shared similar TRBV-TRBJ usage, unlike memory cells.

TRB cDNA libraries were made by UMI-labeled 5' RACE. Following a re-call of the 5' RACE reads, TCRdb has one entry per CDR3 protein and lacks DNA. The table gives fewer than 55,000 distinct CDR3 sequences; the top ten clones make up more than 1.5% of it. As concerns this clonotype: The antigen remains undetermined.

The receptor was isolated from a human donor in good health. Some clones in this sample may be carry-over from other donors' samples. Sequencing was performed on naive CXCR3- CD8+ T cells from blood. The subset: CD45RO-CCR7+CD27+CD95- naive CD8+ T cells lacking CXCR3 (TNR3-).

CDR3: CASSETSGVTKQETQYF. This sequence joins TRBV25-1 and TRBJ2-5; TCRdb indicates TRBD2, and absent DNA this call remains unverified. The CDR3 runs to 17 residues. Germline CDR1 MGHDK, CDR2 SYGVNS.